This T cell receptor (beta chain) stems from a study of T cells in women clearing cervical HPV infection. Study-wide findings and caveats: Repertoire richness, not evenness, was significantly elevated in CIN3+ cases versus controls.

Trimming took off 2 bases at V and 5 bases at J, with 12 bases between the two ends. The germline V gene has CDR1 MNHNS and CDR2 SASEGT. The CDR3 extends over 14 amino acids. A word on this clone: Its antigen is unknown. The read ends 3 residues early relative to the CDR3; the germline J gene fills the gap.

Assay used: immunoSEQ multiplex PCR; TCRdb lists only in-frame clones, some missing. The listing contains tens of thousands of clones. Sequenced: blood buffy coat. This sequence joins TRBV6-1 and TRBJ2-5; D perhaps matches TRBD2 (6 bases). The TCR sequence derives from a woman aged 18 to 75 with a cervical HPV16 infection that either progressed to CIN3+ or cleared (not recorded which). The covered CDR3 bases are TGTGCCAGCAGTGAACACGGGGGTCGGGAGACC. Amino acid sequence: CASSEHGGRET. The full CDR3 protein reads CASSEHGGRETQYF.